Many counts were recorded for the clone carrying this T cell receptor (beta chain). The antigen is not known. This sample is drawn from a study of T cells in Graves' hyperthyroidism and ophthalmopathy. Study in general: Peripheral blood was obtained at initial diagnosis, preceding any treatment.

Regions amplified from RNA transcripts were the TCR beta CDR3 regions. HTBI primers drove first-round RT-PCR of the TCR CDR3. Each CDR3 protein is one row after TCRdb ran MiXCR on the multiplex PCR reads. The sample includes roughly 380,000 distinct CDR3 sequences, roughly 13% of them seen just once. Findings of the study overall: Peripheral blood also featured most of the thyroid clonotypes expanded above 0.001.

The study enrolled patients aged 18 to 65 with newly diagnosed hyperthyroidism of under 2 months' duration. The study excluded patients with uncontrolled infection, other autoimmune disease, pregnancy or lactation. The CDR3 spans 14 residues. Unmatched junction bases numbered 5, after V lost 4 bases and J lost 5 bases. Per the germline V gene, CDR1 is SGDLS and CDR2 is YYNGEE. The receptor comes from a man aged 25 to 45 with Graves' hyperthyroidism that later progressed to Graves' ophthalmopathy. V usage is TRBV9 and J usage is TRBJ2-7; TRBD2 matches 11 bases. The source material was blood. This CDR3 is CASSITSGGNEQYF. The CDR3 region has the DNA TGTGCCAGCAGCATAACTAGCGGGGGCAACGAGCAGTACTTC.